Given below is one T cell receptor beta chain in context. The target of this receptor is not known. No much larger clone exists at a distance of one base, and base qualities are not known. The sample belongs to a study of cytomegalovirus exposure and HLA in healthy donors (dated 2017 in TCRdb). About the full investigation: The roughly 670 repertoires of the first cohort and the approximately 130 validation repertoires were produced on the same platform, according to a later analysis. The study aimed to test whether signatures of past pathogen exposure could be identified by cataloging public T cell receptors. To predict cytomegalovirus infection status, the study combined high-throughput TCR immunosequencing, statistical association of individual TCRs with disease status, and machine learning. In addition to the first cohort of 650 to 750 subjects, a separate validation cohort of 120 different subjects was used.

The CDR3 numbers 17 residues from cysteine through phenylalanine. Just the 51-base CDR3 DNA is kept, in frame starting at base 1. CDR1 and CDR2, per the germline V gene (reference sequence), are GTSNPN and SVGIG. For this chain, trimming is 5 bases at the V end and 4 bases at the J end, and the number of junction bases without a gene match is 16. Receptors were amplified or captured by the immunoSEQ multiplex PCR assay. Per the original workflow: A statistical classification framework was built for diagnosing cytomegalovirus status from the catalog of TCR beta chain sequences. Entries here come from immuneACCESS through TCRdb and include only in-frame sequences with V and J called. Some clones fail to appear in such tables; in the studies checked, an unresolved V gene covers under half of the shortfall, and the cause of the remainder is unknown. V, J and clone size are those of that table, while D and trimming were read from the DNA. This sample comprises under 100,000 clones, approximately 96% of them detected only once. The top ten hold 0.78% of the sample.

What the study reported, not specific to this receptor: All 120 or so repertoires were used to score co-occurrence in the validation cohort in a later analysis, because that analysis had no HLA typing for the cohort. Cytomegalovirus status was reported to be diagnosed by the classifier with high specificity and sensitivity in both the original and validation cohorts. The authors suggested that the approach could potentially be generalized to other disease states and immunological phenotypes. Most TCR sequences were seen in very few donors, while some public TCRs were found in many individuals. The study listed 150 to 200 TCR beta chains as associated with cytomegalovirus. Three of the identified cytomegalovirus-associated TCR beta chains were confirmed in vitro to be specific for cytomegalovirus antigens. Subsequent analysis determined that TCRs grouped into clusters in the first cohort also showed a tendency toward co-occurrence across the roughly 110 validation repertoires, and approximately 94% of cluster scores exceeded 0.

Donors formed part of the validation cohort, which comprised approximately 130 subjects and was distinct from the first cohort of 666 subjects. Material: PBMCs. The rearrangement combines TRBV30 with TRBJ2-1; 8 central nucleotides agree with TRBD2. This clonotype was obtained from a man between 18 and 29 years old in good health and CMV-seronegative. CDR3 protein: CAWDGTGGLAAYNEQFF. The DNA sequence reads TGTGCCTGGGACGGGACGGGGGGGCTAGCGGCATACAATGAGCAGTTCTTC.